This TCR beta chain was captured by sequencing in a study of resident and recirculating memory T cells in vitiligo. CDR1 is LNHDA and CDR2 is SQIVND in the germline V gene (reference sequence). V was trimmed by 4 bases and J by 2 bases, leaving 9 bases between them. The CDR3 is 13 residues long. Some clones are missing from TCRdb's copy, which holds only in-frame ones; the method was immunoSEQ multiplex PCR. The top ten hold 4% to 5.5% of the sample, which has 60,000 to 80,000 clones, roughly 92% seen once. This TCR came from a male donor with vitiligo. The J gene is TRBJ2-7, the V gene TRBV19; TRBD1 is a possible D gene (5 bases). The sample consisted of blood. This chain's CDR3 is CASSREGAYEQYF. As DNA, the CDR3 is TGTGCCAGTAGTAGAGAAGGGGCCTACGAGCAGTACTTC.